Presented here are 9 T cell receptor beta chains from one specimen sequenced in a study of CD8 T cells in Susac syndrome. An amount of RNA that ranged from roughly 0.45 to 1 ug was reverse transcribed with random hexamers. TCRdb re-analysed the immunoSEQ multiplex PCR reads in MiXCR, keeping a single row per CDR3 protein. The table has about 280,000 distinct CDR3 sequences, 70% to 90% seen once. Material for sequencing was CD8+ T cells from PBMCs. Source of these receptors: a human donor with multiple sclerosis.

J is TRBJ1-2 and V is TRBV5-5; TRBD1 might be the D (6 bases). The CDR3 contains 17 residues. Germline lookup yields CDR1 SGHKS and CDR2 YYEKEE (reference sequence). Trimming stripped 2 bases from V and 6 bases from J, with 23 bases between. CDR3 protein: CASSFSGGLLGANGYTF. The CDR3 region has the DNA TGTGCCAGCAGCTTCAGCGGTGGGTTGTTGGGGGCGAATGGCTACACCTTC.

This rearrangement joins TRBV11-2 to TRBJ2-3; no clear D gene. Germline values: CDR1 SGHAT, CDR2 FQNNGV. This CDR3 is 15 amino acids long. Trimming removed 0 bases from V and 5 bases from J, with 12 bases in between. As DNA, the CDR3 is TGTGCCAGCAGCTTAGAGGCTAGGCGGATAGATACGCAGTATTTT. Translating it yields CASSLEARRIDTQYF.

This sequence joins TRBV27 and TRBJ2-1; 8 bases line up with TRBD2. CDR1 is MNHEY and CDR2 is SMNVEV in the germline V gene (reference sequence). The CDR3 is 16 amino acids. V lost 3 bases, J lost 2 bases, and 6 bases stayed unmatched. DNA of the CDR3: TGTGCCAGCAGTTTGCTGACGGGACTAGCCTACAATGAGCAGTTCTTC. Residues: CASSLLTGLAYNEQFF.

This clonotype was detected once. The chain is built from TRBV11-2 and TRBJ1-1, with D maybe TRBD1 (5 bases). The CDR3 contains 14 residues. Germline V gene data show CDR1 as SGHAT and CDR2 as FQNNGV. V was clipped by 1 base and J by 5 bases, with 11 bases between them. DNA of the CDR3: TGTGCCAGCAGCTTAGCCGCTCGGGGGACTGAAGCTTTCTTT. Translation gives CASSLAARGTEAFF.

The chain carries TRBV5-6 and TRBJ1-1; D uncertain. The germline gives CDR1 SGHDT, CDR2 YYEEEE. The V and J ends lost 0 bases and 1 base respectively, with 19 bases between them. The CDR3 loop spans 18 amino acids. This chain's CDR3 is CASSLAAWRNLENTEAFF. The CDR3 region has the DNA TGTGCCAGCAGCTTGGCCGCGTGGAGGAATTTAGAGAACACTGAAGCTTTCTTT. Together with reference TRBV5-6 and TRBJ1-1, the CDR3 gives the full variable domain: DAGVTQSPTHLIKTRGQQVTLRCSPKSGHDTVSWYQQALGQGPQFIFQYYEEEERQRGNFPDRFSGHQFPNYSSELNVNALLLGDSALYLCASSLAAWRNLENTEAFFGQGTRLTVV.

The V call is TRBV5-1, the J call TRBJ2-4; D may match TRBD1 or TRBD2 (6 bases each). The CDR3 runs 11 residues. CDR1 and CDR2 from the germline V gene are SGHRS and YFSETQ. V gave up 9 bases and J gave up 15 bases, with 19 bases separating them. The CDR3 is CANGGRGHRYF. The DNA of the CDR3 is TGCGCCAATGGGGGGCGAGGCCATCGGTACTTC.

J is TRBJ1-4 and V is TRBV7-6, with TRBD1 identical over 9 bases. The CDR3 covers 16 residues. Germline V gives CDR1 SGHVS, CDR2 FNYEAQ. Unmatched junction bases numbered 7, after V lost 5 bases and J lost 3 bases. The CDR3 DNA is TGTGCCAGCAGCCAAGCCCGGGACAGGGCTAATGAAAAACTGTTTTTT. Translating it yields CASSQARDRANEKLFF.

This chain uses TRBV13 with TRBJ2-7, with TRBD2 matching 8 bases. Trimming at V came to 0 bases and at J to 2 bases, leaving 9 bases not matched to a gene. CDR3 length: 17 amino acids. The germline V gene encodes CDR1 PRHDT and CDR2 FYEKMQ (reference sequence). The CDR3 spells CASSLGPTSGTTYEQYF. DNA for the CDR3: TGTGCCAGCAGCTTAGGCCCAACTAGCGGCACAACCTACGAGCAGTACTTC.

The chain couples TRBV27 to TRBJ2-2; D may be TRBD2 (5 bases). The CDR3 totals 16 residues. The germline CDR1 and CDR2 sequences are MNHEY and SMNVEV (reference sequence). Between the trimmed V and J ends, which lost 4 bases and 7 bases, there was a span of 19 bases. The CDR3 region is CASSYWPSPLDGELFF. The CDR3 coding sequence is TGTGCCAGCAGTTATTGGCCTAGCCCCCTGGACGGGGAGCTGTTTTTT.